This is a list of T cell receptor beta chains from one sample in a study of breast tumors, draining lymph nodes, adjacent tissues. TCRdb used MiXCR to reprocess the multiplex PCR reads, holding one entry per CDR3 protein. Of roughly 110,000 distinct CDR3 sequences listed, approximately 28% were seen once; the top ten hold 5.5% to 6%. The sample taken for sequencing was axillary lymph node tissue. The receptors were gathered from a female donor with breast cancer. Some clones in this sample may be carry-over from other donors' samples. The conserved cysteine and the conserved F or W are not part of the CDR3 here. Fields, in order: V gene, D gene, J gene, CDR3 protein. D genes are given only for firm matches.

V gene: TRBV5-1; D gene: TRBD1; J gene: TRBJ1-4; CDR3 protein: ASSPGQEQTNEKLF
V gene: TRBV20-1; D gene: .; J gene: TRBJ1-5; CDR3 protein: SAQTGYHQPQH
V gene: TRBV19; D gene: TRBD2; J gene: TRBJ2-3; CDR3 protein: ASSRTSGSTDTQY
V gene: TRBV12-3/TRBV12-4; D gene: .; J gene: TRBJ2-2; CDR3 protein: ASSFNGPNTGELF
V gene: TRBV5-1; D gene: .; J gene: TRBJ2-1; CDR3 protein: ASSLNENIQYFGAGGNEQF
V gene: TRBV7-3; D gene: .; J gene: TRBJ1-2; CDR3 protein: ASSLQGYDGYT
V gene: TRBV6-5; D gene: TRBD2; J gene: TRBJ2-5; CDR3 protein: ASSYSMGRGRETQY
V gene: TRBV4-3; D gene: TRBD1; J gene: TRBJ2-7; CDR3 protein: ASSQDRQGAWEQY
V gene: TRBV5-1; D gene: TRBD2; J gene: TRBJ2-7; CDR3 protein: ASTILAGNSYEQY
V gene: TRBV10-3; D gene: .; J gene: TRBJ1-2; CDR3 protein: AISGTVGKNGYT